This T cell receptor (beta chain) emerged from a study of T cell responses to AZD1222 COVID-19 vaccine (dated by TCRdb to the early 2020s). General notes on the study: A total of approximately 240 trial participants underwent TCR sequencing, of whom roughly 210 had received two doses of AZD1222 and some 25 had received two doses of the MenACWY control vaccine. Trial participants were enrolled by age into 18-55, 56-69 and 70-plus year subgroups, with roughly 150, 30 and 60 TCR-sequenced participants respectively. What the authors observed across the whole study: The whole spike protein was spanned by vaccine-associated CD4 TCRs, and dominant responses were seen in regions 160-218 and 743-854. No day 14 peak-response samples were available, so repertoires were characterized only after the peak T cell response. Most participants were white British and females outnumbered males, and the authors suggested that clonal diversity may have been underestimated. The 56-69-year group was small, and its depth increase did not reach significance, likely because of low power. After two AZD1222 doses, spike-specific TCR breadth and depth were significantly higher than at day 0 and than in MenACWY recipients. Reportedly, close to half of the unique spike-specific TCRs recognized epitopes lying outside the regions that are mutated in the B.1.351 and B.1.1.7 variants. Conclusions about previously exposed vaccinees were limited because only six AZD1222 recipients were SARS-CoV-2 seropositive at baseline.

This specimen's time point label, per the study, means: about 28 days (+/-7) after the second vaccine dose. Because spike-specific TCR depth and breadth did not differ between the two schedules, AZD1222 recipients who got a second dose at roughly 4 weeks were pooled with those who got a second dose at roughly 12 weeks. Samples from vaccinated people were obtained from the UK trials COV001 and COV002, which included a single-blind randomized controlled phase 2/3 trial of AZD1222 (ChAdOx1 nCoV-19) in healthy adults. For TCRbeta chain sequencing, PBMC samples were collected from trial participants at day 0 and at day 28 after the second dose. The CDR3 regions of human TCRbeta chains were analyzed by immunosequencing. As for the authors' bioinformatics: TCRs in the repertoires were matched against a reference library of SARS-CoV-2-specific TCRs that had been generated with the MIRA antigen-specificity platform. Breadth meant the fraction of unique TCRs that were SARS-CoV-2-associated, whereas depth meant the fraction of total T cells that were SARS-CoV-2-associated. Using the MIRA data, each spike-specific TCR was mapped to the spike region that the TCR reacts to and placed in a CD4 or CD8 class. Log10-transformed breadth and depth values were compared by one-way ANOVA with Sidak's multiple comparisons tests. The table comes from immuneACCESS by way of TCRdb, which keeps in-frame sequences with V and J called. Part of the clones is missing from these tables; in studies checked, under half for an unresolved V gene and the rest for unknown reasons. V, J and clone size reflect that table, while D and trimming were determined from the DNA. The sample table contains about 120,000 clones; only one count was recorded for approximately 90% of them. The ten largest clones capture about 4% of the sample.

On this clone: Its antigen target is currently unknown. Qualities for individual bases were not recorded, and no much larger clone is one base off.

This material consisted of peripheral blood, taken 28 days after the second AZD1222 dose. The TCR originated in an adult who received the AZD1222 COVID-19 vaccine.

Here the CDR3 is given as CASSSGTGWGDNYGYTF. The sequence in DNA is TGTGCCAGCAGCTCTGGGACAGGGTGGGGGGATAACTATGGCTACACCTTC. The chain uses TRBV7-9 and TRBJ1-2; 9 nucleotides in the junction match TRBD1. The CDR3, from cysteine to phenylalanine, totals 17 residues. This entry keeps only the CDR3 DNA: 51 bases, framed from base 1. The germline V end is reduced by 4 bases and the J end by 1 base; junction bases left unmatched: 10. Taken from the germline V gene (reference sequence), the CDR1 and CDR2 loops are SEHNR and FQNEAQ.